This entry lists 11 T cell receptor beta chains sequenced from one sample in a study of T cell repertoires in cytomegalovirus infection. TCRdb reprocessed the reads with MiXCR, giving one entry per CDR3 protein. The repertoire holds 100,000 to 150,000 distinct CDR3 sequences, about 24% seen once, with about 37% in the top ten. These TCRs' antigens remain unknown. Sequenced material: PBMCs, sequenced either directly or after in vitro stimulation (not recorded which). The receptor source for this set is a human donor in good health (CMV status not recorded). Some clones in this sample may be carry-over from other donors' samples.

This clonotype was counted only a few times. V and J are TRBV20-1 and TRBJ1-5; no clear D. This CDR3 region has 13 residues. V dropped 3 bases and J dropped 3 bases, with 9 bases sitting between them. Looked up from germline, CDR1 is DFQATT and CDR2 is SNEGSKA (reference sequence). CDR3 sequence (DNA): TGCAGTGCTAGTGTCAGGTCCAATCAGCCCCAGCATTTT. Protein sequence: CSASVRSNQPQHF.

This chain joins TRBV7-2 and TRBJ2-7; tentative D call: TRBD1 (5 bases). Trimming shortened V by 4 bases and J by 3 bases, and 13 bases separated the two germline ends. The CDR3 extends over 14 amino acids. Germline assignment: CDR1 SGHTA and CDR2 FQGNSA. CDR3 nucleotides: TGTGCCAGCAGCTCCCAGGGATCCAACTACGAGCAGTACTTC. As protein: CASSSQGSNYEQYF.

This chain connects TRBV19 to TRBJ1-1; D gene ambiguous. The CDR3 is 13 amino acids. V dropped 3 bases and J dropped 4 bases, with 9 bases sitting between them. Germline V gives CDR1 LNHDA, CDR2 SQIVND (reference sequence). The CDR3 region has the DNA TGTGCCAGTAGTATCGCCGGTTTCACTGAAGCTTTCTTT. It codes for CASSIAGFTEAFF.

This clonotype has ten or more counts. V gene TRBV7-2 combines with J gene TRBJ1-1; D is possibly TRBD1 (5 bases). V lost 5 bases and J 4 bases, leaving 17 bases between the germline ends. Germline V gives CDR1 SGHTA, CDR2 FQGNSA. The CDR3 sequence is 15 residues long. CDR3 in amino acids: CASSQNGHQGTEAFF. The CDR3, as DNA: TGTGCCAGCAGCCAAAACGGGCATCAGGGCACTGAAGCTTTCTTT.

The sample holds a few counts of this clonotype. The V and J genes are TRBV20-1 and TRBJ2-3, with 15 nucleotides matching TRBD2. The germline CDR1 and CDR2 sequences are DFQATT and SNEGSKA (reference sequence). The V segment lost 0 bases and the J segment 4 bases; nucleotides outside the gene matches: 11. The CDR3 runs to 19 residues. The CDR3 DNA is TGCAGTGCTAGAGATGAATCTCGGGGGACTAGCGGGAGGTCAGATACGCAGTATTTT. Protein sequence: CSARDESRGTSGRSDTQYF.

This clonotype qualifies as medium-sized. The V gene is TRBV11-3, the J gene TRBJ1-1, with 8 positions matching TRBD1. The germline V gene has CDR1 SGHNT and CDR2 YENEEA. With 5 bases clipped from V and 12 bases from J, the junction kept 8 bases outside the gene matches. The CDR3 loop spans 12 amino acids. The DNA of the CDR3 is TGTGCCAGCAGCGGTGACAGGGGTCGAACTTTCTTT. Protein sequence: CASSGDRGRTFF.

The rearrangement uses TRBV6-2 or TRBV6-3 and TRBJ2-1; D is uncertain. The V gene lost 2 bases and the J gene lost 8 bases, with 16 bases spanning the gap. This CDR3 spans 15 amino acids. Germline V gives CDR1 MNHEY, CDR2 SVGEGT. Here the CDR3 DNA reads TGTGCCAGCAGTTACCCCGACGTTAGTCACTATGAGCAGTTCTTC. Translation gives CASSYPDVSHYEQFF.

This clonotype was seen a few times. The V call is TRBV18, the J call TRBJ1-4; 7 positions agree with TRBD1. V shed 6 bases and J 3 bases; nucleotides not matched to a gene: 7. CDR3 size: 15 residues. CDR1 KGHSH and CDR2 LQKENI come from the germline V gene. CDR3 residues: CASSQDRDPNEKLFF. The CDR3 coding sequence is TGTGCCAGCTCTCAAGACAGGGATCCTAATGAAAAACTGTTTTTT.

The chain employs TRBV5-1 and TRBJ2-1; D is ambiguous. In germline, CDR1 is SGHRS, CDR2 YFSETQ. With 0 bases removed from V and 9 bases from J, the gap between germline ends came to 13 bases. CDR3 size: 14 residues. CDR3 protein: CASSLEPPNGEQFF. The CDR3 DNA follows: TGCGCCAGCAGCTTGGAGCCACCTAACGGTGAGCAGTTCTTC. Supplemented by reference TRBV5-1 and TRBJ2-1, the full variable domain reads KAGVTQTPRYLIKTRGQQVTLSCSPISGHRSVSWYQQTPGQGLQFLFEYFSETQRNKGNFPGRFSGRQFSNSRSEMNVSTLELGDSALYLCASSLEPPNGEQFFGPGTRLTVL.

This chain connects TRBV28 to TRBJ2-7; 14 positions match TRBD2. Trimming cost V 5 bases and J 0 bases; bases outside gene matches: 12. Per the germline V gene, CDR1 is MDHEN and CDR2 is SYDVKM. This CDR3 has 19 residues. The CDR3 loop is CASSTVWGTSGSYSYEQYF. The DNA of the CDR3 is TGTGCCAGCAGTACGGTTTGGGGGACTAGCGGGAGCTACTCCTACGAGCAGTACTTC.

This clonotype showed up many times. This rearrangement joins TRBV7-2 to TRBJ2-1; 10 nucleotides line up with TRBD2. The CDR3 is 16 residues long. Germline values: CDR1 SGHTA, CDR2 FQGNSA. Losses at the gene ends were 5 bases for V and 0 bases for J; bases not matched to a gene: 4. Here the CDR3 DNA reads TGTGCCAGCAGCACACCTAGCGGGAGCTCCTACAATGAGCAGTTCTTC. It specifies CASSTPSGSSYNEQFF.